In this sample, the clone carrying this T cell receptor (beta chain) turned up many times. As yet, its antigen is unknown. The sample belongs to a study of T-cell reconstitution after alpha-beta-depleted transplantation in children. Study-wide findings and caveats: Several hundred expanded graft clones reportedly gave rise to the alpha-beta T cells present about two months after transplant. T-cell numbers and diversity one year post-transplant derived largely from freshly generated T cells. At day 60, the high TCRbeta diversity found in some patients originated from recipient T cells and thymic progenitors that had survived.

Germline loops: CDR1 MNHNY, CDR2 SVGAGI (reference sequence). V was shortened by 2 bases and J by 4 bases, with 6 bases between the two germline ends. This CDR3 is 12 amino acids long. A library of TCRbeta sequences, prepared with unique molecular identifiers, was generated. TCRdb re-called the PCR reads with MiXCR, one entry per CDR3 protein. The sample records hundreds of thousands of distinct CDR3 sequences, around 13% being singletons. The sequences come from PBMCs, collected before TCRalphabeta/CD19-depleted stem cell transplant. The chain combines TRBV6-6 with TRBJ2-7; D call uncertain. This sequence was found in a girl aged 2 to 10 with congenital amegakaryocytic thrombocytopenia, due to receive a stem cell transplant. The CDR3 sequence is CASSYPKYEQYF. The DNA of the CDR3 is TGTGCCAGCAGTTACCCAAAATACGAGCAGTACTTC.